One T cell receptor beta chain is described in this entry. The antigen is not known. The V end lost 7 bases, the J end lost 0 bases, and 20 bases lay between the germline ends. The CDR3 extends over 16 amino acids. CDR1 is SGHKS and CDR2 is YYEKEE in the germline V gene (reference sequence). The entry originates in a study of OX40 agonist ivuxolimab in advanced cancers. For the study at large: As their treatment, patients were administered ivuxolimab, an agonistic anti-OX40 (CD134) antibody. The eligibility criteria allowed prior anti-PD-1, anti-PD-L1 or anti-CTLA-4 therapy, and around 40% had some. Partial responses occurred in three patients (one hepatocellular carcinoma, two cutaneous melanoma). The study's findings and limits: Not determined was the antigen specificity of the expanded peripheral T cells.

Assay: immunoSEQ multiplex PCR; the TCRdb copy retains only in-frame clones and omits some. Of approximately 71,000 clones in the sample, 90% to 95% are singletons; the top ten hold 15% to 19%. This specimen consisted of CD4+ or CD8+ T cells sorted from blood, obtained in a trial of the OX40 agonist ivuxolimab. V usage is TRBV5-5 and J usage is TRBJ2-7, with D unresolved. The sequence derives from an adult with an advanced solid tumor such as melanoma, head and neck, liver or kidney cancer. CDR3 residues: CASELRAAPSSYEQYF. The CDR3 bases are TGTGCCAGCGAGCTTAGGGCAGCACCGAGCTCCTACGAGCAGTACTTC.